This TCR beta chain was captured by sequencing in a study of blood T cell repertoires in COVID-19. Background on the study: Spain, Italy and the United States supplied samples that represented acute and convalescent COVID-19.

Data came from immunoSEQ multiplex PCR; TCRdb stores just in-frame clones and leaves some out. The table has tens of thousands of clones, approximately 84% seen once. Germline CDR1 LNHDA, CDR2 SQIVND (reference sequence). Trimming removed 4 bases from V and 5 bases from J, with 14 bases in between. The CDR3 consists of 14 residues. This TCR was sampled from a man between 65 and 85 years old with acute or convalescent COVID-19. Sequencing input: peripheral blood. This chain joins TRBV19 and TRBJ1-1; perhaps TRBD1 as D (6 bases). The CDR3 DNA reads as TGTGCCAGTAGTAATCAACAGGGTTGGACTGAAGCTTTCTTT. Protein product: CASSNQQGWTEAFF.